The 29 T cell receptor beta chains given below trace back to one sample, sequenced in a study of blood T cell repertoires in COVID-19. The data were produced by immunoSEQ multiplex PCR, yet TCRdb's version contains in-frame clones alone and is incomplete. The sample has about 310,000 clones; 90% are singletons. Sequencing input: peripheral blood. All receptors come from a woman aged 25 to 39 with COVID-19, enrolled during active disease.

This chain uses TRBV5-1 with TRBJ1-1, with 8 bases matching TRBD1. The V and J ends lost 4 bases and 1 base, in that order; junction bases with no gene match: 3. CDR3 length equals 14 residues. CDR1 is SGHRS, CDR2 YFSETQ, per germline. The CDR3 DNA sequence: TGCGCCAGCAGCGGACAGGGACCGAACACTGAAGCTTTCTTT. Protein product: CASSGQGPNTEAFF.

The chain links TRBV13 to TRBJ2-1, with TRBD2 identical over 9 bases. Unmatched junction bases numbered 9, after V lost 6 bases and J lost 9 bases. The V gene's germline CDR1 is PRHDT and CDR2 FYEKMQ (reference sequence). This CDR3 contains 14 residues. DNA for the CDR3: TGTGCCAGCAGAGGGGGCGGGAGGGCCGTTGAGCAGTTCTTC. Residues: CASRGGGRAVEQFF.

The chain carries TRBV27 and TRBJ1-1, with 8 bases aligning to TRBD1. Per the germline V gene, CDR1 is MNHEY and CDR2 is SMNVEV (reference sequence). The CDR3 sequence is 20 residues long. The V and J ends lost 2 bases and 1 base, in that order; junction bases with no gene match: 18. The CDR3 sequence: CASSLSSGTGSPRGNTEAFF. Here the CDR3 DNA reads TGTGCCAGCAGTTTAAGTTCGGGGACAGGATCGCCCCGGGGGAACACTGAAGCTTTCTTT.

This rearrangement joins TRBV6-5 to TRBJ2-7; the match to TRBD1 covers 7 bases. V shed 6 bases and J 0 bases; nucleotides not matched to a gene: 8. The germline V gene has CDR1 MNHEY and CDR2 SVGAGI. The CDR3 runs 15 residues. CDR3 loop: CASRIPGQSSYEQYF. DNA of the CDR3: TGTGCCAGCAGGATTCCGGGACAGAGCTCCTACGAGCAGTACTTC.

Worth noting for this clone: In the same sample, other DNA sequences code for this CDR3. The CDR3 nucleotides read TGCGCCAGCAGCTTACAGGGGGACTATGGCTACACCTTC. Translation: CASSLQGDYGYTF. The V and J genes are TRBV5-1 and TRBJ1-2; TRBD1 matches 8 bases. Trimming took 2 bases from V and 3 from J; bases not matched to a gene: 0. The germline CDR1 and CDR2 sequences are SGHRS and YFSETQ. The CDR3 covers 13 residues. The full variable domain, its missing parts supplied by reference TRBV5-1 and TRBJ1-2, is KAGVTQTPRYLIKTRGQQVTLSCSPISGHRSVSWYQQTPGQGLQFLFEYFSETQRNKGNFPGRFSGRQFSNSRSEMNVSTLELGDSALYLCASSLQGDYGYTFGSGTRLTVV.

The chain is built from TRBV28 and TRBJ1-2; 7 nucleotides align to TRBD1. J was trimmed by 4 bases and V by 6 bases; bases with no gene match: 14. This CDR3 spans 16 amino acids. CDR1 is MDHEN and CDR2 is SYDVKM in the germline V gene. CDR3 DNA sequence: TGTGCCAGCAGGTCGACAGGGCCAAGGAAGAGCTATGGCTACACCTTC. It codes for CASRSTGPRKSYGYTF.

V gene TRBV5-1 combines with J gene TRBJ1-1; D is possibly TRBD1 (6 bases). CDR1 and CDR2 from the germline V gene are SGHRS and YFSETQ. V was cut by 2 bases and J by 1 base, with 15 bases left in between. The length of the CDR3 is 16 residues. The CDR3 spells CASSLLQGRGNTEAFF. The DNA for the CDR3 is TGCGCCAGCAGCTTACTACAGGGCCGTGGGAACACTGAAGCTTTCTTT.

The CDR3 loop is CASSLYEGGNTGELFF. CDR3 bases: TGTGCCAGCAGTTTATACGAGGGAGGGAACACCGGGGAGCTGTTTTTT. This chain uses TRBV28 with TRBJ2-2; weak D call: TRBD2 (6 bases). Looked up from germline, CDR1 is MDHEN and CDR2 is SYDVKM. The CDR3 consists of 16 residues. The V and J ends lost 1 base and 1 base respectively, with 10 bases between them.

The V call is TRBV2, the J call TRBJ1-5; 8 nucleotides align to TRBD1. Germline V CDR1 and CDR2: SNHLY, FYNNEI. The length of the CDR3 is 15 residues. V lost 5 bases and J lost 6; bases outside the gene matches: 9. CDR3 nucleotide sequence: TGTGCCAGCAGTCCCACCGCGGGGACAGGTCAGCCCCAGCATTTT. As protein: CASSPTAGTGQPQHF.

This clone was observed a single time. The V call is TRBV27, the J call TRBJ2-7, with a tentative D call TRBD2 (5 bases). V dropped 3 bases and J dropped 2 bases, with 11 bases sitting between them. Germline V lookup: CDR1 MNHEY, CDR2 SMNVEV (reference sequence). The CDR3 is made up of 14 amino acids. As DNA, the CDR3 is TGTGCCAGCAGTTTTTCCCTACTAGCCTACGAGCAGTACTTC. It codes for CASSFSLLAYEQYF.

This clone appeared a single time. The chain combines TRBV10-2 with TRBJ1-1; D is possibly TRBD1 (6 bases). V lost 2 bases and J lost 8, with 12 bases in between. From germline, CDR1 is WSHSY and CDR2 SAAADI. This CDR3 spans 13 amino acids. The CDR3 coding sequence is TGCGCCAGCAGTGAGCAGACAGGAACGGAAGCTTTCTTT. The encoded protein is CASSEQTGTEAFF.

This chain joins TRBV5-1 and TRBJ2-2; possibly TRBD2 for D (5 bases). Trimming took off 6 bases at V and 2 bases at J, with 14 bases between the two ends. This CDR3 has 15 residues. Per the germline V gene, CDR1 is SGHRS and CDR2 is YFSETQ. The CDR3 loop reads CASTMSGGNTGELFF. In DNA, the CDR3 is TGCGCCAGCACAATGAGCGGTGGTAACACCGGGGAGCTGTTTTTT.

The chain joins TRBV27 to TRBJ1-2; 7 positions agree with TRBD1. This CDR3 contains 16 residues. The J segment lost 2 bases and the V segment lost 7 bases, leaving 13 bases of the junction unmatched. CDR1 MNHEY and CDR2 SMNVEV come from the germline V gene (reference sequence). Here the CDR3 reads CASTLKQGTPNYGYTF. The CDR3 DNA reads as TGTGCCAGCACTCTAAAACAGGGGACTCCAAACTATGGCTACACCTTC.

A few counts support this clone. The chain links TRBV7-3 to TRBJ1-3; D is unclear. V gave up 4 bases and J gave up 2 bases, with 6 bases separating them. Germline V gene data show CDR1 as SGHTA and CDR2 as FQGTGA. This CDR3 comprises 13 residues. DNA of the CDR3: TGTGCCAGCAGCTCTTCCCCTGGAAACACCATATATTTT. It translates to CASSSSPGNTIYF. The entire variable domain, with the rest obtained from reference TRBV7-3 and TRBJ1-3, is as follows: GAGVSQTPSNKVTEKGKYVELRCDPISGHTALYWYRQSLGQGPEFLIYFQGTGAADDSGLPNDRFFAVRPEGSVSTLKIQRTERGDSAVYLCASSSSPGNTIYFGEGSWLTVV.

The rearrangement uses TRBV5-5 and TRBJ1-4, with D perhaps matching TRBD1 (5 bases). The germline V gene has CDR1 SGHKS and CDR2 YYEKEE (reference sequence). V was clipped by 1 base and J by 4 bases, with 14 bases between them. The CDR3 length is 16 residues. The CDR3 DNA is TGTGCCAGCAGCTTGTCACTACAGGCAGTTAATGAAAAACTGTTTTTT. Encoded protein: CASSLSLQAVNEKLFF.

This chain links TRBV7-9 with TRBJ1-4; D is unresolved. The V gene's germline CDR1 is SEHNR and CDR2 FQNEAQ (reference sequence). The CDR3 consists of 15 residues. The V end lost 5 bases, the J end lost 1 base, and 11 bases lay between the germline ends. The CDR3 DNA reads as TGTGCCAGCAGCAGCGGGGATAAAACTAATGAAAAACTGTTTTTT. Translating gives CASSSGDKTNEKLFF.

The CDR3 region is CASSPIPGQGGGGNQPQHF. CDR3 coding DNA: TGTGCCAGCTCACCGATACCGGGACAGGGAGGAGGGGGCAATCAGCCCCAGCATTTT. The rearrangement uses TRBV18 and TRBJ1-5; 9 positions agree with TRBD1. This CDR3 comprises 19 residues. Germline V CDR1 and CDR2: KGHSH, LQKENI. V was clipped by 3 bases and J by 2 bases; unmatched bases: 14. Full variable domain (outside the CDR3, taken from reference TRBV18 and TRBJ1-5): NAGVMQNPRHLVRRRGQEARLRCSPMKGHSHVYWYRQLPEEGLKFMVYLQKENIIDESGMPKERFSAEFPKEGPSILRIQQVVRGDSAAYFCASSPIPGQGGGGNQPQHFGDGTRLSIL.

CDR3 amino acids: CASSLTGGVTEAFF. CDR3 coding DNA: TGTGCCAGCAGTTTAACTGGGGGGGTAACTGAAGCTTTCTTT. V and J are TRBV27 and TRBJ1-1; tentative D call: TRBD1 (5 bases). This CDR3 spans 14 amino acids. Trimming removed 2 bases from V and 5 bases from J, with 12 bases in between. In germline, CDR1 is MNHEY, CDR2 SMNVEV (reference sequence).

This chain links TRBV2 with TRBJ2-7; 9 positions match TRBD2. V trimming: 2 bases; J trimming: 4 bases; junction bases outside the gene matches: 9. The length of the CDR3 is 16 residues. Germline V lookup: CDR1 SNHLY, CDR2 FYNNEI. The CDR3 reads CASSEMASGVYYEQYF. The CDR3, as DNA: TGTGCCAGCAGTGAAATGGCTAGCGGGGTGTATTACGAGCAGTACTTC.

The V gene is TRBV2, the J gene TRBJ1-4, with 7 bases matching TRBD1. CDR1 and CDR2 from the germline V gene are SNHLY and FYNNEI. The CDR3 is made up of 14 amino acids. V was clipped by 3 bases and J by 7 bases; unmatched bases: 5. Here the CDR3 reads CASSDYAGGEKLFF. The CDR3 region has the DNA TGTGCCAGCAGTGATTATGCAGGGGGTGAAAAACTGTTTTTT.

V is TRBV29-1 and J is TRBJ1-2; 8 bases are a match to TRBD1. Germline CDR1 is SQVTM and CDR2 is ANQGSEA. This CDR3 comprises 15 residues. Trimming at V came to 4 bases and at J to 7 bases, leaving 14 bases not matched to a gene. In DNA form, the CDR3 reads TGCAGCGTTGTCATTCGCGGACAGGGACCCTCTGGCTACACCTTC. Its protein product is CSVVIRGQGPSGYTF.

The gene calls are TRBV12-3 or TRBV12-4 and TRBJ1-6; 9 bases agree with TRBD1. This CDR3 spans 13 amino acids. With 6 bases clipped from V and 11 bases from J, the junction kept 5 bases outside the gene matches. Here the CDR3 DNA reads TGTGCCAGCAGGGGACAGGGAAGGACACCCCTCCACTTT. This sequence encodes CASRGQGRTPLHF.

Here the CDR3 reads CASSLAGTSGIDEQYF. For the CDR3, the DNA is TGCGCCAGCAGCTTGGCCGGGACTAGCGGGATAGACGAGCAGTACTTC. This sequence joins TRBV5-1 and TRBJ2-7; 13 bases line up with TRBD2. The CDR3 totals 16 residues. Trimming cost V 0 bases and J 5 bases; bases outside gene matches: 5. Germline CDR1 reads SGHRS; CDR2 reads YFSETQ.

This clone was observed once. The rearrangement uses TRBV6-4 and TRBJ2-1; tentatively, D is TRBD1 (6 bases). The CDR3 runs 14 residues. Trimming pared 5 bases from V and 7 bases from J, leaving 15 bases between. The germline V gene has CDR1 MRHNA and CDR2 SNTAGT. This CDR3 is CASSPEGGKNEQFF. CDR3 nucleotide sequence: TGTGCCAGCAGTCCCGAAGGGGGTAAAAATGAGCAGTTCTTC.

The chain uses TRBV7-3 and TRBJ2-1; 7 nucleotides align to TRBD1. Germline CDR1 SGHTA, CDR2 FQGTGA. CDR3 size: 16 residues. With 2 bases clipped from V and 2 bases from J, the junction kept 6 bases outside the gene matches. This chain's CDR3 is CASSLLDRETYNEQFF. CDR3 DNA sequence: TGTGCCAGCAGCTTACTTGACAGGGAGACCTACAATGAGCAGTTCTTC.

The chain recombines TRBV28 with TRBJ1-1; no firm D call. The CDR3 sequence is 15 residues long. With 4 bases removed from V and 1 base from J, the gap between germline ends came to 13 bases. Germline assignment: CDR1 MDHEN and CDR2 SYDVKM. CDR3 amino acids: CASSSLPAQNTEAFF. In DNA, the CDR3 is TGTGCCAGCAGTTCTTTGCCCGCGCAGAACACTGAAGCTTTCTTT. Together with reference TRBV28 and TRBJ1-1, the CDR3 gives the full variable domain: DVKVTQSSRYLVKRTGEKVFLECVQDMDHENMFWYRQDPGLGLRLIYFSYDVKMKEKGDIPEGYSVSREKKERFSLILESASTNQTSMYLCASSSLPAQNTEAFFGQGTRLTVV.

The V and J genes are TRBV19 and TRBJ1-4; possibly TRBD1 for D (6 bases). The ends were cut back, 4 bases at V and 7 bases at J, with 13 bases in the middle. CDR1 and CDR2 from the germline V gene are LNHDA and SQIVND (reference sequence). The CDR3 extends over 14 amino acids. CDR3 protein: CASSKIGGGEKLFF. DNA of the CDR3: TGTGCCAGTAGTAAAATTGGGGGCGGTGAAAAACTGTTTTTT.

V gene TRBV15 combines with J gene TRBJ1-1; 7 nucleotides match TRBD1. The CDR3 spans 16 residues. The ends lost 0 bases at V and 4 bases at J; junction bases unmatched: 8. Germline CDR1 LNHNV, CDR2 YYDKDF (reference sequence). Written as DNA, the CDR3 is TGTGCCACCAGCAGAGAAGTAGGGGCAGGGGGCACTGAAGCTTTCTTT. It codes for CATSREVGAGGTEAFF. Full variable domain (missing parts from reference TRBV15 and TRBJ1-1): DAMVIQNPRYQVTQFGKPVTLSCSQTLNHNVMYWYQQKSSQAPKLLFHYYDKDFNNEADTPDNFQSRRPNTSFCFLDIRSPGLGDTAMYLCATSREVGAGGTEAFFGQGTRLTVV.

This clone was counted only a few times. The rearrangement uses TRBV5-1 and TRBJ2-6, with D maybe TRBD1 (6 bases). CDR1 is SGHRS and CDR2 is YFSETQ in the germline V gene. The V end was cut by 0 bases, the J end by 0 bases, with 7 bases between. The CDR3 loop spans 16 amino acids. The CDR3 region has the DNA TGCGCCAGCAGCTTGGAGGGGGTCTCTGGGGCCAACGTCCTGACTTTC. Residues: CASSLEGVSGANVLTF.